This T cell receptor beta chain originates from a study of T cells after yellow fever vaccination (dated by TCRdb to between 2018 and 2021). Turning to the overall study: Libraries from fractions with low cell numbers were prepared with the SMART-Seq v4 Ultra Low Input RNA kit. Bulk PBMC replicates and cell subsets were isolated from blood drawn at multiple timepoints before and after both primary and secondary immunization. To follow T-cell clones before and after both primary and booster YFV17D yellow fever vaccination, bulk TCR alpha and beta repertoires underwent longitudinal sequencing. The cohort comprised two healthy male donors, one aged 18 to 29 and one aged 30 to 40 years.

Broad study findings and their caveats: A small fraction of clonotypes showed up in both the CD4 and CD8 compartments, probably as a result of convergent recombination. After the booster, most of the clones that had expanded following primary vaccination were detected again (approximately 96% of CD4 and around 90% of CD8), which suggests that memory was broadly maintained. Computational filtering was needed because FACS-sorted repertoires could contain abundant contaminating clonotypes from the bulk population. Because only two donors were included in the study, the extent to which the findings can be generalized is limited. Compared with the primary T-cell response, the secondary T-cell response was faster but weaker, reaching its peak on day 5 rather than on day 15.

TCR cDNA was made using 5'RACE template switching, a step that added a universal primer site and unique molecular identifiers. cDNA synthesis was primed from both the TCR alpha and TCR beta constant segments. Libraries were amplified in two PCR steps, with sample barcodes and sequencing adapters added in the second step. Libraries were sequenced on Illumina HiSeq 2500 (2x100 bp) or NovaSeq (2x150 bp). Processing in the source paper ran as follows. MIGEC was used to demultiplex reads and collapse the reads into UMI consensus sequences, and MiXCR was used for V(D)J alignment. Vaccine-responding clonotypes were defined with edgeR using replicate PBMC samples, requiring FDR below 0.01 and a log2 fold change above 5 up to day 15. CD4 or CD8 identity was assigned to each bulk clonotype according to whether the clonotype was present at higher abundance in the sequenced CD4 repertoire or the sequenced CD8 repertoire. TCRdb cleaned the public reads at Q25 with fastp, built clones with MiXCR and kept in-frame beta chains. All rows with the same CDR3 protein become a single entry with the most common DNA and genes. None of the V and J calls come from the authors' own analysis; TCRdb made them. For this sample there are more than 450,000 distinct CDR3 sequences; 21% appear just once. About a sixth of the sample belongs to the ten largest clones.

According to the study, the label for this sample's treatment or condition signals: live attenuated yellow fever vaccine strain. Two biological replicates of bulk PBMCs were collected at each blood-draw timepoint. PBMCs were isolated from peripheral blood using a standard Ficoll-Paque protocol. RNA was extracted with TriZol from bulk PBMCs, CD4 and CD8 fractions, and dextramer-positive and dextramer-negative fractions. The CDR3, cysteine through phenylalanine, is 16 amino acids long. Solely the CDR3 DNA is kept, with 48 bases framed from the first base. The germline V gene provides CDR1 SGHRS and CDR2 YFSETQ. Cut back by 3 bases and 0 bases, the V and J ends lie 14 bases apart. To note about this clonotype: Its antigen has not been determined. One base away there is no much larger clone; base qualities are not given.

The receptor was isolated from a young man who received the YFV17D yellow fever vaccine. The source material was PBMCs, sampled roughly 20 days after the first yellow fever vaccination. The rearranged chain carries TRBV5-1 and TRBJ2-3; matching of 7 bases hints at TRBD2 as the D gene. The DNA sequence follows: TGCGCCAGCAGCTATGGACAGCGGGGTAGCACAGATACGCAGTATTTT. It codes for CASSYGQRGSTDTQYF. With the portions outside the CDR3 filled from the reference TRBV5-1 and TRBJ2-3 genes, the complete variable region becomes KAGVTQTPRYLIKTRGQQVTLSCSPISGHRSVSWYQQTPGQGLQFLFEYFSETQRNKGNFPGRFSGRQFSNSRSEMNVSTLELGDSALYLCASSYGQRGSTDTQYFGPGTRLTVL.